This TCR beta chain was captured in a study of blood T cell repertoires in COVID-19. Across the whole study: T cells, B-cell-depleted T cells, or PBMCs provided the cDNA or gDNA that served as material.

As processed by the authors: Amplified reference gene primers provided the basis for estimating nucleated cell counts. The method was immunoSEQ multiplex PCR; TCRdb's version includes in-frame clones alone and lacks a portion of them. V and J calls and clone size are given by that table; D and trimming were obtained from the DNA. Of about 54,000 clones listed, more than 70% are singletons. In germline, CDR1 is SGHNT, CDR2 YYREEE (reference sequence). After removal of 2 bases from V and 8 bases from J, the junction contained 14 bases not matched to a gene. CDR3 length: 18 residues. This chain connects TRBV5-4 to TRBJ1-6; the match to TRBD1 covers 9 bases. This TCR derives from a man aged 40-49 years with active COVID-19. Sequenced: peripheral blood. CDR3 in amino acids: CASSFPGQGQLGDSPLHF. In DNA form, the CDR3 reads TGTGCCAGCAGCTTTCCGGGACAGGGCCAATTGGGCGATTCACCCCTCCACTTT.